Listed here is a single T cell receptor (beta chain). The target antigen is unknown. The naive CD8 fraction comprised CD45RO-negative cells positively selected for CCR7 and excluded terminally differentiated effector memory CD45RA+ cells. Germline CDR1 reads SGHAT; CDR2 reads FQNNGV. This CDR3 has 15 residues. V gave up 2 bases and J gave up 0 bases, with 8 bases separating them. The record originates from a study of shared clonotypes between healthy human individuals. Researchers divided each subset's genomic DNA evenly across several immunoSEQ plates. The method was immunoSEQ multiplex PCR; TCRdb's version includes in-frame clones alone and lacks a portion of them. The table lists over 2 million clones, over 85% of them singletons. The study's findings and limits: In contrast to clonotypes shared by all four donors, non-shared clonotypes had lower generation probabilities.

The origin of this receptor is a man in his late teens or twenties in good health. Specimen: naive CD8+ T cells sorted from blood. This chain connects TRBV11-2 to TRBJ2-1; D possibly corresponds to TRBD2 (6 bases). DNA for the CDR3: TGTGCCAGCAGCTTATGGGGGGACTCCTACAATGAGCAGTTCTTC. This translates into CASSLWGDSYNEQFF.